What follows are 23 T cell receptor beta chains derived from one specimen sequenced in a study of early T cells in non-severe SARS-CoV-2 infection. TCRdb called the 5' RACE reads again in MiXCR, with one record for every CDR3 protein. This table has about 92,000 distinct CDR3 sequences, approximately 16% appearing once. The sequenced material came from whole blood. The receptors here all came from an adult who was a healthcare worker with PCR-confirmed SARS-CoV-2 infection or an uninfected control (not recorded which).

This clonotype appeared once. The chain recombines TRBV10-3 with TRBJ1-1, with 7 positions matching TRBD1. The length of the CDR3 is 14 residues. In germline, CDR1 is ENHRY, CDR2 SYGVKD. The ends lost 5 bases at V and 7 bases at J; junction bases unmatched: 10. CDR3 nucleotide sequence: TGTGCCATCAGTCATGATATTCCAGGGGGTGAAGCTTTCTTT. The encoded protein is CAISHDIPGGEAFF.

CDR3 amino acids: CASSSDSNSNQPQHF. Here the CDR3 DNA reads TGCGCCAGCAGCAGCGACAGTAATAGCAATCAGCCCCAGCATTTT. The chain combines TRBV4-3 with TRBJ1-5, with D possibly matching TRBD1 (5 bases). This CDR3 spans 15 amino acids. Trimming removed 5 bases from V and 0 bases from J, with 11 bases in between. Germline assignment: CDR1 LGHNA and CDR2 YSLEER.

This clonotype was seen only a few times. This chain uses TRBV6-2 or TRBV6-3 with TRBJ2-7; D remains unclear. CDR1 is MNHEY and CDR2 is SVGEGT in the germline V gene. V was shortened by 1 base and J by 0 bases, with 7 bases between the two germline ends. The CDR3 has 14 residues. The CDR3 protein is CASSYLSSSYEQYF. The CDR3 DNA is TGTGCCAGCAGTTACTTATCTAGCTCCTACGAGCAGTACTTC.

This clonotype was seen more than once but under ten times. This chain links TRBV12-3 or TRBV12-4 with TRBJ2-7; D is possibly TRBD1 or TRBD2 (6 bases each). Trimming removed 8 bases from V and 4 bases from J, with 15 bases in between. This CDR3 has 13 residues. The CDR3 loop is CASSPGGPYEQYF. The CDR3 region has the DNA TGTGCCAGCTCACCCGGGGGCCCATACGAGCAGTACTTC.

This clonotype was observed a few times. This chain uses TRBV27 with TRBJ2-1; D is unclear. V was pared by 3 bases and J by 0 bases, with 9 bases between. CDR1 MNHEY and CDR2 SMNVEV come from the germline V gene (reference sequence). CDR3 length: 15 amino acids. The CDR3 here is CASSLRGPSYNEQFF. The CDR3 region has the DNA TGTGCCAGCAGTTTGAGAGGACCCTCCTACAATGAGCAGTTCTTC.

The V and J genes are TRBV9 and TRBJ1-5; TRBD1 is a possible D gene (6 bases). Germline V gene lookup returns CDR1 SGDLS and CDR2 YYNGEE. Between the trimmed V and J ends, which lost 3 bases and 4 bases, there was a span of 8 bases. CDR3 size: 13 residues. The CDR3 DNA reads as TGTGCCAGCAGCGCACAGGGAAATCAGCCCCAGCATTTT. It is translated as CASSAQGNQPQHF. Complete variable domain (other parts from reference TRBV9 and TRBJ1-5): DSGVTQTPKHLITATGQRVTLRCSPRSGDLSVYWYQQSLDQGLQFLIQYYNGEERAKGNILERFSAQQFPDLHSELNLSSLELGDSALYFCASSAQGNQPQHFGDGTRLSIL.

This clonotype was seen ten or more times. The gene calls are TRBV6-2 or TRBV6-3 and TRBJ2-2, with a possible D match to TRBD2 (6 bases). From germline, CDR1 is MNHEY and CDR2 SVGEGT. The length of the CDR3 is 14 residues. The V end was cut by 6 bases, the J end by 4 bases, with 12 bases between. CDR3 DNA: TGTGCCAGCAGCCACATGGGGGGCACCGGGGAGCTGTTTTTT. This sequence encodes CASSHMGGTGELFF.

The rearrangement joins TRBV25-1 to TRBJ1-1; no definite D call. V was cut by 5 bases and J by 0 bases, with 4 bases left in between. CDR3 length: 12 amino acids. The germline V gene has CDR1 MGHDK and CDR2 SYGVNS. CDR3 sequence (DNA): TGTGCCAGCAGTAAGGTGAACACTGAAGCTTTCTTT. Its protein is CASSKVNTEAFF.

In this sample, this clonotype turned up a few times. The J gene is TRBJ2-1, the V gene TRBV28, with D possibly called TRBD1 or TRBD2 (5 bases each). The CDR3 consists of 11 residues. The germline gives CDR1 MDHEN, CDR2 SYDVKM. V shed 3 bases and J shed 12 bases, with 9 bases lying between them. In DNA, the CDR3 is TGTGCCAGCAGTTTTCTGGGACGGCAGTTCTTC. This gives the protein CASSFLGRQFF. The whole variable domain, remainder taken from reference TRBV28 and TRBJ2-1, is DVKVTQSSRYLVKRTGEKVFLECVQDMDHENMFWYRQDPGLGLRLIYFSYDVKMKEKGDIPEGYSVSREKKERFSLILESASTNQTSMYLCASSFLGRQFFGPGTRLTVL.

In this sample, this clonotype turned up a few times. V is TRBV29-1 and J is TRBJ2-3, with 7 bases identical to TRBD2. Trimming took 2 bases from V and 6 from J; bases not matched to a gene: 11. Germline V gene lookup returns CDR1 SQVTM and CDR2 ANQGSEA. This CDR3 is built from 15 residues. The CDR3 reads CSVEPPIAGPDTQYF. CDR3 DNA: TGCAGCGTTGAACCCCCCATAGCGGGTCCCGATACGCAGTATTTT.

This clonotype came up many times. The V call is TRBV12-3 or TRBV12-4, the J call TRBJ2-3; 7 nucleotides agree with TRBD2. The CDR3 loop spans 14 amino acids. J gave up 6 bases and V 6 bases, and 9 bases lay outside the gene matches. The CDR3 spells CASRTGQAGDTQYF. The CDR3 DNA reads TGTGCCAGCAGGACCGGGCAAGCGGGGGATACGCAGTATTTT.

A few counts support this clonotype. This chain connects TRBV10-2 to TRBJ2-5; TRBD1 might be the D (6 bases). The CDR3 is 15 residues long. Between the trimmed V and J ends, which lost 3 bases and 1 base, there was a span of 12 bases. Looked up from germline, CDR1 is WSHSY and CDR2 is SAAADI. The CDR3 loop is CASSDPGQPQETQYF. CDR3 coding DNA: TGCGCCAGCAGTGATCCTGGACAGCCCCAAGAGACCCAGTACTTC.

The chain uses TRBV7-2 and TRBJ2-5, with D possibly matching TRBD2 (6 bases). CDR1 SGHTA and CDR2 FQGNSA come from the germline V gene. The CDR3 contains 14 residues. Trimming pared 5 bases from V and 2 bases from J, leaving 12 bases between. The CDR3 region is CASSPDYSQETQYF. Here the CDR3 DNA reads TGTGCCAGCAGCCCGGACTATAGTCAAGAGACCCAGTACTTC.

The genes are TRBV6-2 or TRBV6-3 and TRBJ1-1; possible D gene TRBD1, 5 bases. CDR1 and CDR2 (germline): MNHEY, SVGEGT. V was shortened by 2 bases and J by 5 bases, with 9 bases between the two germline ends. CDR3 length: 13 residues. CDR3 nucleotide sequence: TGTGCCAGCAGTTACGGGGGTTGGACTGAAGCTTTCTTT. Translating gives CASSYGGWTEAFF.

The CDR3 sequence: CASTAGDYNEQFF. The CDR3 nucleotides read TGCGCCAGCACAGCGGGCGACTACAATGAGCAGTTCTTC. The chain joins TRBV5-1 to TRBJ2-1; possibly TRBD2 for D (6 bases). This CDR3 contains 13 residues. CDR1 is SGHRS, CDR2 YFSETQ, per germline. Trimming shortened V by 6 bases and J by 3 bases, and 10 bases separated the two germline ends.

This chain joins TRBV9 and TRBJ2-5; D not certain. The CDR3 is made up of 15 amino acids. CDR1 and CDR2 (germline): SGDLS, YYNGEE. Trimming stripped 4 bases from V and 3 bases from J, with 16 bases between. CDR3 sequence: CASSPRMRREETQYF. The DNA for the CDR3 is TGTGCCAGCAGCCCGAGAATGAGGAGAGAAGAGACCCAGTACTTC. The variable domain in full, completed from reference TRBV9 and TRBJ2-5, reads DSGVTQTPKHLITATGQRVTLRCSPRSGDLSVYWYQQSLDQGLQFLIQYYNGEERAKGNILERFSAQQFPDLHSELNLSSLELGDSALYFCASSPRMRREETQYFGPGTRLLVL.

This clonotype turned up a few times. The J gene is TRBJ2-4, the V gene TRBV6-5, with TRBD1 matching over 8 bases. Germline CDR1 and CDR2: MNHEY and SVGAGI. The V segment lost 6 bases and the J segment 2 bases; nucleotides outside the gene matches: 3. This CDR3 spans 14 amino acids. This CDR3 is CASRPRGPKNIQYF. Here the CDR3 DNA reads TGTGCCAGCAGGCCCAGGGGGCCCAAAAACATTCAGTACTTC.

This clonotype has a handful of counts. V usage is TRBV27 and J usage is TRBJ2-7; 7 bases align to TRBD2. CDR1 and CDR2 (germline): MNHEY, SMNVEV (reference sequence). The junction had 8 bases not matched to a gene; V was cut back by 2 bases and J by 7 bases. This CDR3 spans 14 amino acids. The CDR3 DNA reads TGTGCCAGCAGTTTAGAAGCGGGGCGAGAGGAGCAGTACTTC. Translating it yields CASSLEAGREEQYF.

About this clonotype: Relative to the germline gene, one junction end is altered; a read error may explain this. The chain joins TRBV12-3 or TRBV12-4 to TRBJ1-1; D possibly corresponds to TRBD1 (5 bases). There are 14 residues in the CDR3. The CDR3 coding sequence is TGTGCCAGCAGTTTCGGGACTGTGAGGACTGTAGCTTTCTTT. This gives the protein CASSFGTVRTVAFF.

The CDR3 DNA follows: TGTGCCAGCAGTTTATCCAGCGGGGGAGTGGGGGATGAGCAGTTCTTC. It encodes CASSLSSGGVGDEQFF. The chain uses TRBV27 and TRBJ2-1; the match to TRBD2 covers 8 bases. This CDR3 is built from 16 residues. Trimming took 0 bases from V and 8 from J; bases not matched to a gene: 9. Per the germline V gene, CDR1 is MNHEY and CDR2 is SMNVEV (reference sequence).

V usage is TRBV4-2 and J usage is TRBJ2-7; 12 nucleotides agree with TRBD2. Germline CDR1 reads LGHNA; CDR2 reads YNFKEQ. There are 16 residues in the CDR3. V dropped 0 bases and J dropped 5; count of bases not matched to a gene: 5. CDR3 protein: CASSQDETSGGNEQYF. In DNA, the CDR3 is TGTGCCAGCAGCCAAGATGAGACTAGCGGGGGTAACGAGCAGTACTTC.

There are a few counts of this clonotype. This sequence joins TRBV6-2 or TRBV6-3 and TRBJ2-1; 11 bases are shared with TRBD2. J lost 8 bases, V lost 2 bases, and 8 bases had no gene match. CDR3 length equals 16 residues. Germline loops: CDR1 MNHEY, CDR2 SVGEGT. The CDR3 loop is CASSYQTSGESYEQFF. The DNA of the CDR3 is TGTGCCAGCAGTTACCAGACTAGCGGGGAGAGCTATGAGCAGTTCTTC.

The chain joins TRBV12-3 or TRBV12-4 to TRBJ2-6; 8 nucleotides align to TRBD1. The CDR3 spans 20 residues. J gave up 0 bases and V 5 bases, and 15 bases lay outside the gene matches. The CDR3 loop reads CASSLRTRGLFPSGANVLTF. In DNA form, the CDR3 reads TGTGCCAGCAGTCTACGCACCAGGGGGCTCTTCCCCTCTGGGGCCAACGTCCTGACTTTC.